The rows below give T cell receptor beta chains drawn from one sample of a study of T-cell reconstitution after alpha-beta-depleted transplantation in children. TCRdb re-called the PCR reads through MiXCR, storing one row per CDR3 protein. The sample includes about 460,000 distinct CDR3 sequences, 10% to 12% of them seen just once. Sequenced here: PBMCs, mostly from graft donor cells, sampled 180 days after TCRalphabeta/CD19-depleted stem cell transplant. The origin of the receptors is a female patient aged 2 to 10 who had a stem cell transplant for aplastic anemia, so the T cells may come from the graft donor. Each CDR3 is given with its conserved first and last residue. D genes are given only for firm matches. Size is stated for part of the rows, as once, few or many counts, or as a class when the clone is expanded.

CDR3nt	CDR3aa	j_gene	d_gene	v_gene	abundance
TGTGCCAGCAGCTCGGGACGGTACCAAGAGACCCAGTACTTC	CASSSGRYQETQYF	TRBJ2-5	.	TRBV12-3/TRBV12-4	many
TGCGCCAGCAGCCTGGGACAGGGAGGGGACGAGCAGTACTTC	CASSLGQGGDEQYF	TRBJ2-7	TRBD1	TRBV5-1	few
TGTGCCAGCAGTTACAGGCCCGCCAATGAGCAGTTCTTC	CASSYRPANEQFF	TRBJ2-1	.	TRBV6-2/TRBV6-3	.
TGTGCCAGCAGCCGATTTCCGGGACAGCAAGAGACCCAGTACTTC	CASSRFPGQQETQYF	TRBJ2-5	TRBD1	TRBV14	.
TGTGCCAGCAGCTTATATATGGGACGGACCTACGAGCAGTACTTC	CASSLYMGRTYEQYF	TRBJ2-7	.	TRBV7-8	few
TGTGCCAGCAGACGACAGGGCCGTGTGCAGCCCCAGCATTTT	CASRRQGRVQPQHF	TRBJ1-5	TRBD1	TRBV27	few
TGTGCCAGTAGTCACAGGGAATTAGTGGGGACTGAAGCTTTCTTT	CASSHRELVGTEAFF	TRBJ1-1	.	TRBV19	.
TGTGCCAGCAGTTTGGGGAGGGCCACGAACACCGGGGAGCTGTTTTTT	CASSLGRATNTGELFF	TRBJ2-2	TRBD2	TRBV12-3/TRBV12-4	few
TGTGCCAGTTCACGCGGGCAGGCCGCCTCTGGAAACACCATATATTTT	CASSRGQAASGNTIYF	TRBJ1-3	.	TRBV19	.
TGCGCCAGCAGCCAAGATTGGCTAGCGGGAGCAGAGACCCAGTACTTC	CASSQDWLAGAETQYF	TRBJ2-5	TRBD2	TRBV4-1	few
TGTGCCAGCAGTTTCCGGCGGGAAAAACTGTTTTTT	CASSFRREKLFF	TRBJ1-4	.	TRBV12-3/TRBV12-4	.
TGTGCCAGCAGCTCCCGGGCTAGCGGGGAGTACAATGAGCAGTTCTTC	CASSSRASGEYNEQFF	TRBJ2-1	TRBD2	TRBV11-2	.
TGTGCCAGCAGCTTATGGGTTAGCGGGAACACAGATACGCAGTATTTT	CASSLWVSGNTDTQYF	TRBJ2-3	TRBD2	TRBV7-6	few
TGTGCCAGCAGTTTATGGAACAGGGGGCAGTTCTCAGCCAAAAACATTCAGTACTTC	CASSLWNRGQFSAKNIQYF	TRBJ2-4	TRBD1	TRBV28	many
TGTGCCAGTACAGGGTTCGCTGAAGCTTTCTTT	CASTGFAEAFF	TRBJ1-1	.	TRBV27	.
TGTGCCAGCAGAGATACAGGGTCGACCCAAGAGACCCAGTACTTC	CASRDTGSTQETQYF	TRBJ2-5	.	TRBV7-8	many
TGTGCCAGCAGCTTAGCGTTTGAGTCTGGAGGAAACATTCAGTACTTC	CASSLAFESGGNIQYF	TRBJ2-4	.	TRBV7-9	few
TGTGCCAGCAGCCAGCCGTATTCACCCCTCCACTTT	CASSQPYSPLHF	TRBJ1-6	.	TRBV4-2	.
TGTGCCACCAGCGGCGGAGTGTGGGCGGGACCTTACAATGAGCAGTTCTTC	CATSGGVWAGPYNEQFF	TRBJ2-1	.	TRBV15	.
TGTGCCAGCAGTTGGGGTCCGAGCTATGGCTACACCTTC	CASSWGPSYGYTF	TRBJ1-2	.	TRBV12-3/TRBV12-4	.
TGTGCCAGCAGCGTAGACGGCAGGGTACGAGAGACCCAGTACTTC	CASSVDGRVRETQYF	TRBJ2-5	.	TRBV9	.
TGTGCCAGCAGTCTCAGGACTAGCGGGAGGGCTAGAGGCTACGAGCAGTACTTC	CASSLRTSGRARGYEQYF	TRBJ2-7	TRBD2	TRBV12-3/TRBV12-4	few